This is a list of T cell receptor beta chains from one sample in a study of blood T cell repertoires in COVID-19. Produced via immunoSEQ multiplex PCR; TCRdb's table is partial and in-frame only. The sample consists of more than 250,000 clones, approximately 88% of them appearing once. Material for sequencing was PBMCs or T cells enriched from blood (not recorded which). These TCRs come from a woman in her forties with acute COVID-19. Each CDR3 is given with its conserved first and last residue. The order of the fields is V gene, clone size, D gene, J gene, CDR3 DNA, CDR3 protein. D genes are given only for firm matches. Only some rows state a clone size, as once, few, many or a class for expanded clones.

V gene: TRBV5-8; clone size: NA; D gene: NA; J gene: TRBJ1-5; CDR3 DNA: TGTGCCAGCAGCTTGTTATCAGGGGACAATCAGCCCCAGCATTTT; CDR3 protein: CASSLLSGDNQPQHF
V gene: TRBV9; clone size: NA; D gene: NA; J gene: TRBJ2-3; CDR3 DNA: TGTGCCAGCAGCGGCATAGCGGCTTCTAGCACAGATACGCAGTATTTT; CDR3 protein: CASSGIAASSTDTQYF
V gene: TRBV5-4; clone size: NA; D gene: TRBD1; J gene: TRBJ2-3; CDR3 DNA: TGTGCCAGCAGCTTGTTGGGTCAGGGGGCGGGAGATACGCAGTATTTT; CDR3 protein: CASSLLGQGAGDTQYF
V gene: TRBV27; clone size: NA; D gene: NA; J gene: TRBJ2-5; CDR3 DNA: TGTGCCAGCAGTTTATACAGACAAGAGACCCAGTACTTC; CDR3 protein: CASSLYRQETQYF
V gene: TRBV7-9; clone size: once; D gene: TRBD1; J gene: TRBJ1-2; CDR3 DNA: TGTGCCAGCAGCGCCGGGACAGGGCGGGATGGCTACACCTTC; CDR3 protein: CASSAGTGRDGYTF
V gene: TRBV20-1; clone size: NA; D gene: TRBD1; J gene: TRBJ2-3; CDR3 DNA: TGCAGTGCTAGTACACCGACCGGGACAGGGGTTGATACGCAGTATTTT; CDR3 protein: CSASTPTGTGVDTQYF
V gene: TRBV6-5; clone size: NA; D gene: NA; J gene: TRBJ2-1; CDR3 DNA: TGTGCCAGCAGTTATATTTGGCGGGGGCGGACTGAGCAGTTCTTC; CDR3 protein: CASSYIWRGRTEQFF
V gene: TRBV2; clone size: NA; D gene: TRBD1; J gene: TRBJ1-5; CDR3 DNA: TGTGCCAGCAGGGAAGGACAGGGGCGACAGCCCCAGCATTTT; CDR3 protein: CASREGQGRQPQHF
V gene: TRBV9; clone size: NA; D gene: TRBD1; J gene: TRBJ1-3; CDR3 DNA: TGTGCCAGCAGCGAAGAGGGACAGAGCTCTGGAAACACCATATATTTT; CDR3 protein: CASSEEGQSSGNTIYF
V gene: TRBV3-1/TRBV3-2; clone size: NA; D gene: NA; J gene: TRBJ1-1; CDR3 DNA: TGTGCCAGCAGCCAGACCGACAGGATAAAGCCTAAAGCTTTCTTT; CDR3 protein: CASSQTDRIKPKAFF
V gene: TRBV27; clone size: few; D gene: NA; J gene: TRBJ1-2; CDR3 DNA: TGTGCCAGCAGTTTTTCTTGGGGGGGGTATAACTACACCTTC; CDR3 protein: CASSFSWGGYNYTF
V gene: TRBV19; clone size: once; D gene: NA; J gene: TRBJ1-3; CDR3 DNA: TGTGCCAGTAGTCAGGGTTTTGGTGGAAACACCATATATTTT; CDR3 protein: CASSQGFGGNTIYF
V gene: TRBV7-8; clone size: NA; D gene: NA; J gene: TRBJ2-2; CDR3 DNA: TGTGCCAGCAGCTTAGTTAGTTCGGGGGTTTTAACCGGGGAGCTGTTTTTT; CDR3 protein: CASSLVSSGVLTGELFF
V gene: TRBV10-1; clone size: NA; D gene: NA; J gene: TRBJ1-2; CDR3 DNA: TGCGCCAGCAGTGATGGACATGGTGGTGGCTACACCTTC; CDR3 protein: CASSDGHGGGYTF
V gene: TRBV3-1/TRBV3-2; clone size: NA; D gene: NA; J gene: TRBJ1-4; CDR3 DNA: TGTGCCAGCAGCCCCCGACAGAACCTTAATGAAAAACTGTTTTTT; CDR3 protein: CASSPRQNLNEKLFF
V gene: TRBV13; clone size: NA; D gene: NA; J gene: TRBJ1-3; CDR3 DNA: TGTGCCAGCAGCTTAGGCTACTCTGGAAACACCATATATTTT; CDR3 protein: CASSLGYSGNTIYF
V gene: TRBV10-2; clone size: NA; D gene: NA; J gene: TRBJ1-5; CDR3 DNA: TGCGCCAGCAGCGTTACAGTGAATCAGCCCCAGCATTTT; CDR3 protein: CASSVTVNQPQHF
V gene: TRBV6-5; clone size: NA; D gene: TRBD1; J gene: TRBJ1-1; CDR3 DNA: TGTGCCAGCAGTTCGGGACAGTTTTCCACTGAAGCTTTCTTT; CDR3 protein: CASSSGQFSTEAFF
V gene: TRBV5-5; clone size: NA; D gene: NA; J gene: TRBJ2-1; CDR3 DNA: TGTGCCAGCAGCGTGAAACTAGTGGGAGTCGACAATGAGCAGTTCTTC; CDR3 protein: CASSVKLVGVDNEQFF
V gene: TRBV24-1; clone size: NA; D gene: TRBD2; J gene: TRBJ2-2; CDR3 DNA: TGTGCCACCAGTGTCGTGGGACTAGCGGGAGGGCCAGGCACCGGGGAGCTGTTTTTT; CDR3 protein: CATSVVGLAGGPGTGELFF
V gene: TRBV11-3; clone size: NA; D gene: TRBD1; J gene: TRBJ1-1; CDR3 DNA: TGTGCCAGCAGCCGGACAGGGTTTACTGAAGCTTTCTTT; CDR3 protein: CASSRTGFTEAFF
V gene: TRBV18; clone size: NA; D gene: NA; J gene: TRBJ1-1; CDR3 DNA: TGTGCCAGCTCGCAGCAGGGGACGAACACTGAAGCTTTCTTT; CDR3 protein: CASSQQGTNTEAFF
V gene: TRBV6-6; clone size: few; D gene: TRBD2; J gene: TRBJ2-1; CDR3 DNA: TGTGCCAGCAGGCCACTACTAGCGGAACCGTACAATGAGCAGTTCTTC; CDR3 protein: CASRPLLAEPYNEQFF
V gene: TRBV6-5; clone size: NA; D gene: TRBD1; J gene: TRBJ1-2; CDR3 DNA: TGCGCCGGGACAGGGAGTTACTATGGCTACACCTTC; CDR3 protein: CAGTGSYYGYTF
V gene: TRBV11-2; clone size: NA; D gene: NA; J gene: TRBJ2-7; CDR3 DNA: TGTGCCAGCAGCTTAGATCTTGGGAGGTACGAGCAGTACTTC; CDR3 protein: CASSLDLGRYEQYF
V gene: TRBV9; clone size: once; D gene: NA; J gene: TRBJ1-2; CDR3 DNA: TGTGCCAGCAGCGGGGGGAGAGGAGGGAACTATGGCTACACCTTC; CDR3 protein: CASSGGRGGNYGYTF
V gene: TRBV27; clone size: NA; D gene: NA; J gene: TRBJ2-2; CDR3 DNA: TGTGCCAGCCGCGGCACCGGGGAGCTGTTTTTT; CDR3 protein: CASRGTGELFF
V gene: TRBV18; clone size: NA; D gene: TRBD2; J gene: TRBJ2-1; CDR3 DNA: TGTGCCAGCTCACCTTTGGCTAGCGGGAGCAATGAGCAGTTCTTC; CDR3 protein: CASSPLASGSNEQFF
V gene: TRBV7-9; clone size: NA; D gene: TRBD1; J gene: TRBJ1-2; CDR3 DNA: TGTGCCAGCAGCCCGGACAGGGGGCCTAAAAACTATGGCTACACCTTC; CDR3 protein: CASSPDRGPKNYGYTF
V gene: TRBV9; clone size: NA; D gene: NA; J gene: TRBJ1-2; CDR3 DNA: TGTGCCAGCAGTCCATCCGGGGAAGTTGGCTACACCTTC; CDR3 protein: CASSPSGEVGYTF
V gene: TRBV9; clone size: NA; D gene: NA; J gene: TRBJ1-1; CDR3 DNA: TGTGCCAGCACCCCACAGGTGAACACTGAAGCTTTCTTT; CDR3 protein: CASTPQVNTEAFF
V gene: TRBV27; clone size: once; D gene: TRBD1; J gene: TRBJ1-1; CDR3 DNA: TGTGCCAGCAGTTGGTATCTAGGGGGCTTGGGGAACACTGAAGCTTTCTTT; CDR3 protein: CASSWYLGGLGNTEAFF
V gene: TRBV29-1; clone size: NA; D gene: TRBD1; J gene: TRBJ2-5; CDR3 DNA: TGCAGCGTTGCGGGACAGGGGCCGCCTTTGACCCAGTACTTC; CDR3 protein: CSVAGQGPPLTQYF
V gene: TRBV4-1; clone size: NA; D gene: NA; J gene: TRBJ2-5; CDR3 DNA: TGCGCCAGCAGCCAAGATACGTACCGGCAAGAGACCCAGTACTTC; CDR3 protein: CASSQDTYRQETQYF
V gene: TRBV24-1; clone size: NA; D gene: NA; J gene: TRBJ2-1; CDR3 DNA: TGTGCCACCAGTGATTTCGGACTCTCATCGGAGCAGTTCTTC; CDR3 protein: CATSDFGLSSEQFF
V gene: TRBV7-2; clone size: NA; D gene: NA; J gene: TRBJ1-5; CDR3 DNA: TGTGCCAGCAGCTTGGGGGCTAGGGTCGGACAGCCCCAGCATTTT; CDR3 protein: CASSLGARVGQPQHF
V gene: TRBV27; clone size: NA; D gene: TRBD2; J gene: TRBJ2-1; CDR3 DNA: TGTGCCAGCAGTCGAGGACTAGCGGGAGTCTCCTACAATGAGCAGTTCTTC; CDR3 protein: CASSRGLAGVSYNEQFF
V gene: TRBV11-2; clone size: many; D gene: NA; J gene: TRBJ2-1; CDR3 DNA: TGTGCCAGCAGCTTAGGGAACAGTAACAATGAGCAGTTCTTC; CDR3 protein: CASSLGNSNNEQFF
V gene: TRBV18; clone size: once; D gene: TRBD1; J gene: TRBJ1-1; CDR3 DNA: TGTGCCAGCTCACCAACAGGGGTTGGCACTGAAGCTTTCTTT; CDR3 protein: CASSPTGVGTEAFF
V gene: TRBV14; clone size: NA; D gene: TRBD2; J gene: TRBJ2-2; CDR3 DNA: TGTGCCAGCAGCCAAGGGGTTAGCGGGACCGGGGAGCTGTTTTTT; CDR3 protein: CASSQGVSGTGELFF
V gene: TRBV27; clone size: NA; D gene: NA; J gene: TRBJ2-7; CDR3 DNA: TGTGCCAGCAGTTTATTAGTTGCTCCCGGTAACGAGCAGTACTTC; CDR3 protein: CASSLLVAPGNEQYF
V gene: TRBV4-1; clone size: once; D gene: TRBD2; J gene: TRBJ2-1; CDR3 DNA: TGCGCCAGCAGCCCGACTAGCGGGGAATACAATGAGCAGTTCTTC; CDR3 protein: CASSPTSGEYNEQFF
V gene: TRBV6-5; clone size: NA; D gene: NA; J gene: TRBJ2-3; CDR3 DNA: TGTGCCAGCAGTCGACAGGGAGGAGATACGCAGTATTTT; CDR3 protein: CASSRQGGDTQYF
V gene: TRBV7-9; clone size: once; D gene: NA; J gene: TRBJ1-1; CDR3 DNA: TGTGCCAGCAGTCCCTTCGGGGGGGCCGACACTGAAGCTTTCTTT; CDR3 protein: CASSPFGGADTEAFF
V gene: TRBV19; clone size: NA; D gene: NA; J gene: TRBJ1-5; CDR3 DNA: TGTGCCAGTAGTATCGTCAGGGGAGCACGGTCCCGCAATCAGCCCCAGCATTTT; CDR3 protein: CASSIVRGARSRNQPQHF
V gene: TRBV3-1/TRBV3-2; clone size: NA; D gene: NA; J gene: TRBJ1-3; CDR3 DNA: TGTGCCAGCAGCGGAGAATCATCCTTCTCTGGAAACACCATATATTTT; CDR3 protein: CASSGESSFSGNTIYF
V gene: TRBV25-1; clone size: NA; D gene: NA; J gene: TRBJ2-7; CDR3 DNA: TGTGCCAGCACCGGGTATTACGAGCAGTACTTC; CDR3 protein: CASTGYYEQYF
V gene: TRBV5-4; clone size: once; D gene: TRBD1; J gene: TRBJ1-4; CDR3 DNA: TGTGCCAGCAGCCGGGACAGGGGAGAGGAAAAACTGTTTTTT; CDR3 protein: CASSRDRGEEKLFF
V gene: TRBV27; clone size: NA; D gene: NA; J gene: TRBJ1-1; CDR3 DNA: TGTGCCAGCAGTACATACAGGGACACTGAAGCTTTCTTT; CDR3 protein: CASSTYRDTEAFF
V gene: TRBV13; clone size: NA; D gene: TRBD1; J gene: TRBJ2-4; CDR3 DNA: TGTGCCAGCAGCTCGGAATGGGACAGTGAGGGTAGGGACATTCAGTACTTC; CDR3 protein: CASSSEWDSEGRDIQYF
V gene: TRBV3-1/TRBV3-2; clone size: NA; D gene: TRBD1; J gene: TRBJ2-7; CDR3 DNA: TGTGCCAGCAGCCAAGACGACAGGGTCTACGAGCAGTACTTC; CDR3 protein: CASSQDDRVYEQYF
V gene: TRBV27; clone size: NA; D gene: NA; J gene: TRBJ2-5; CDR3 DNA: TGTGCCAGCAGTCCGAACCGACAGCGCCAAGAGACCCAGTACTTC; CDR3 protein: CASSPNRQRQETQYF
V gene: TRBV5-1; clone size: NA; D gene: NA; J gene: TRBJ2-1; CDR3 DNA: TGCGCCAGCAGCTTGTTCACTGACAATGAGCAGTTCTTC; CDR3 protein: CASSLFTDNEQFF
V gene: TRBV5-4; clone size: once; D gene: TRBD2; J gene: TRBJ2-2; CDR3 DNA: TGTGCCAGCAGCTCGTTACTAGCGGAGCTCACCGGGGAGCTGTTTTTT; CDR3 protein: CASSSLLAELTGELFF
V gene: TRBV11-2; clone size: NA; D gene: TRBD2; J gene: TRBJ2-3; CDR3 DNA: TGTGCCAGCAGCTTAGTAGGGCGGACTAGCGGGTACACAGATACGCAGTATTTT; CDR3 protein: CASSLVGRTSGYTDTQYF
V gene: TRBV7-9; clone size: NA; D gene: NA; J gene: TRBJ1-1; CDR3 DNA: TGTGCCAGCAGCTTAGCGTTGAGTGAAGCTTTCTTT; CDR3 protein: CASSLALSEAFF